This T cell receptor beta chain is drawn from a study of shared clonotypes between healthy human individuals. Findings and limits, study-wide: Estimated richness values were generally larger in naive subsets than in memory subsets. Rarefaction indicated that sorted-subset sequencing remained incomplete although depth was large. In contrast to clonotypes shared by all four donors, non-shared clonotypes had lower generation probabilities.

The length of the CDR3 is 15 residues. After removal of 2 bases from V and 10 bases from J, the junction contained 7 bases not matched to a gene. The germline CDR1 and CDR2 sequences are MNHEY and SMNVEV (reference sequence). With regard to this clone: What it binds is not known.

It was CD45RO-negative cells, positively selected for CCR7, that made up naive CD8 cells, with terminally differentiated effector memory CD45RA+ cells excluded. Generated by immunoSEQ multiplex PCR, the TCRdb table keeps only in-frame clones and is missing some. The data hold about 2.1 million clones, with approximately 92% observed a single time. The sample taken for sequencing was naive CD8+ T cells from PBMCs. V is TRBV27 and J is TRBJ2-3, with 12 bases fitting TRBD2. This TCR came from a man aged 18 to 29 in good health. Some clones in this sample may be carry-over from other donors' samples. The CDR3: CASSLATSGREAQYF. The CDR3 DNA reads TGTGCCAGCAGTTTAGCGACTAGCGGGAGAGAGGCGCAGTATTTT.